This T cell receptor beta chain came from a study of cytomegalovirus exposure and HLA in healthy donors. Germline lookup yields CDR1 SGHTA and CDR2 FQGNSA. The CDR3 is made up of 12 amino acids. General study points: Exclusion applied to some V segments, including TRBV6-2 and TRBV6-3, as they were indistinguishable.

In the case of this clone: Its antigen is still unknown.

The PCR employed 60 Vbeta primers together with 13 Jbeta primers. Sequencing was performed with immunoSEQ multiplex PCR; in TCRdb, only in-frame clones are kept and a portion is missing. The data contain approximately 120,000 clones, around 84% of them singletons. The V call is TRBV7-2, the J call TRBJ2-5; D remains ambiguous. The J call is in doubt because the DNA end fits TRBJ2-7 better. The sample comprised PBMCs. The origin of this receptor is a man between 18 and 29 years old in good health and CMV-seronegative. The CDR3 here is CASSPINYEQYF. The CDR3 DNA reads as TGTGCCAGCAGCCCGATAAACTACGAGCAGTACTTC.